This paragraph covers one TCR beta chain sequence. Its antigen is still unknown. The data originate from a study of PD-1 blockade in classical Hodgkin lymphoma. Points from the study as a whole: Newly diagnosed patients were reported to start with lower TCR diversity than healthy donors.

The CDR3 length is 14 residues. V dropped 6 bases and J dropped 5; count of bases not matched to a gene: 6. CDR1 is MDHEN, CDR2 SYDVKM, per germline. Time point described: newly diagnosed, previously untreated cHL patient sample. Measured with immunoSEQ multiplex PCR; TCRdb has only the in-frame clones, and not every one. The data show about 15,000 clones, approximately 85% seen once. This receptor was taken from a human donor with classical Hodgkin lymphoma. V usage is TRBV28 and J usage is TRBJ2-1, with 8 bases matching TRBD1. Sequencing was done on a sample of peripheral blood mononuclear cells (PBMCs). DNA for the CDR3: TGTGCCAGCAGCCTGGACAGGGTTAACAATGAGCAGTTCTTC. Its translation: CASSLDRVNNEQFF. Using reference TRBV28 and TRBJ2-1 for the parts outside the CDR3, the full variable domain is DVKVTQSSRYLVKRTGEKVFLECVQDMDHENMFWYRQDPGLGLRLIYFSYDVKMKEKGDIPEGYSVSREKKERFSLILESASTNQTSMYLCASSLDRVNNEQFFGPGTRLTVL.